These 25 T cell receptor beta chains were all obtained from the same sample, sequenced in a study of cytomegalovirus exposure and HLA in healthy donors. PCR employed 60 Vbeta and 13 Jbeta primers. Clones were read by immunoSEQ multiplex PCR, and TCRdb kept only the in-frame ones, dropping some. The sample consists of around 110,000 clones, around 80% of them appearing once. Material: PBMCs. The receptors shown here come from a man aged 60-69 years in good health and CMV-seronegative.

This clone has only a few counts. The chain is built from TRBV5-1 and TRBJ2-3; 10 bases fit TRBD2. The CDR3 has 16 residues. The V and J ends lost 0 bases and 2 bases, in that order; junction bases with no gene match: 3. Germline CDR1 SGHRS, CDR2 YFSETQ. CDR3 DNA sequence: TGCGCCAGCAGCTTGGCGACTAGCGGGTACACAGATACGCAGTATTTT. As protein: CASSLATSGYTDTQYF.

V usage is TRBV11-3 and J usage is TRBJ2-6; D is unclear. CDR3 length: 14 residues. In germline, CDR1 is SGHNT, CDR2 YENEEA. Trimming took 1 base from V and 4 from J, leaving 5 bases between them. The CDR3: CASSLGSGANVLTF. The CDR3 bases are TGTGCCAGCAGCTTAGGTTCGGGGGCCAACGTCCTGACTTTC.

V is TRBV5-1 and J is TRBJ2-2; 9 bases line up with TRBD1. The CDR3 covers 17 residues. V was pared by 0 bases and J by 3 bases, with 6 bases of the junction left unmatched. The germline V gene has CDR1 SGHRS and CDR2 YFSETQ. In nucleotides, the CDR3 is TGCGCCAGCAGCTTGGGCCCCAGGACAGGGGACACCGGGGAGCTGTTTTTT. Its translation is CASSLGPRTGDTGELFF.

The rearrangement links TRBV7-3 to TRBJ2-7, with 7 positions matching TRBD1. The ends lost 2 bases at V and 2 bases at J; junction bases unmatched: 3. Germline V gene lookup returns CDR1 SGHTA and CDR2 FQGTGA. The CDR3 spans 14 residues. CDR3 sequence (DNA): TGTGCCAGCAGCTTAGACAGGGAAGCCTACGAGCAGTACTTC. This sequence encodes CASSLDREAYEQYF.

This clone occurred once. This chain links TRBV14 with TRBJ1-1; D remains ambiguous. This CDR3 has 11 residues. The germline gives CDR1 SGHDN, CDR2 FVKESK. Trimming took off 3 bases at V and 7 bases at J, with 6 bases between the two ends. The CDR3 bases are TGTGCCAGCAGCCAGACATATGAAGCTTTCTTT. Residues: CASSQTYEAFF.

On this clone itself: Other DNA sequences in this sample translate to the same CDR3. J is TRBJ2-5 and V is TRBV6-5; D gene uncertain. CDR3 length equals 11 residues. Germline CDR1 and CDR2: MNHEY and SVGAGI. Trimming pared 2 bases from V and 5 bases from J, leaving 3 bases between. The CDR3 DNA reads TGTGCCAGCAGTTACCTGGAGACCCAGTACTTC. Encoded protein: CASSYLETQYF.

The chain has TRBV4-3 and TRBJ1-3; D is perhaps TRBD1 (6 bases). The CDR3 runs to 17 residues. The germline V and J ends were trimmed by 1 base and 3 bases, with 16 bases remaining between them. Germline V gene data show CDR1 as LGHNA and CDR2 as YSLEER. The CDR3 sequence: CASSQGSGAWVGNTIYF. CDR3 DNA: TGCGCCAGCAGCCAAGGTTCAGGGGCTTGGGTTGGAAACACCATATATTTT.

The CDR3 is CASSYSVTAATGELFF. The CDR3 nucleotides read TGTGCCAGCAGTTACTCGGTCACCGCGGCCACCGGGGAGCTGTTTTTT. The chain recombines TRBV6-5 with TRBJ2-2; D remains unclear. CDR3 length equals 16 residues. CDR1 and CDR2 from the germline V gene are MNHEY and SVGAGI. Trimming stripped 0 bases from V and 4 bases from J, with 12 bases between.

The rearrangement uses TRBV5-1 and TRBJ1-2, with 7 bases aligning to TRBD1. Germline CDR1 reads SGHRS; CDR2 reads YFSETQ. Germline trimming cut 4 bases from V and 2 bases from J; bases unmatched to any gene: 2. CDR3 length: 13 residues. The CDR3 DNA reads as TGCGCCAGCAGCGCGGACAGGAACTATGGCTACACCTTC. Encoded protein: CASSADRNYGYTF.

The chain employs TRBV5-4 and TRBJ1-1; maybe TRBD1 (5 bases). V lost 3 bases and J 0 bases, leaving 12 bases between the germline ends. CDR3 length equals 15 residues. Germline CDR1 is SGHNT and CDR2 is YYREEE (reference sequence). CDR3 sequence: CASSYYDRLNTEAFF. DNA of the CDR3: TGTGCCAGCAGCTACTATGACAGACTGAACACTGAAGCTTTCTTT.

The chain links TRBV14 to TRBJ1-3; D gene uncertain. Trimming shortened V by 3 bases and J by 3 bases, and 15 bases separated the two germline ends. Per germline, CDR1 SGHDN and CDR2 FVKESK. The CDR3 totals 16 residues. The CDR3 coding sequence is TGTGCCAGCAGCCACACCCGGTCCCGTTTTGGAAACACCATATATTTT. It yields the protein CASSHTRSRFGNTIYF.

The chain links TRBV14 to TRBJ2-2; TRBD2 matches 14 bases. Trimming removed 4 bases from V and 6 bases from J; junction bases left unmatched: 7. Germline V lookup: CDR1 SGHDN, CDR2 FVKESK. The CDR3 contains 17 residues. The CDR3 here is CASSRKGTSGGSGELFF. CDR3 in DNA: TGTGCCAGCAGCCGAAAAGGGACTAGCGGGGGTTCCGGGGAGCTGTTTTTT.

This clone was observed a few times. The V gene is TRBV7-2, the J gene TRBJ1-2; 9 bases map to TRBD1. Trimming cost V 7 bases and J 4 bases; bases outside gene matches: 7. The CDR3 is 14 amino acids. Germline CDR1 and CDR2: SGHTA and FQGNSA. This chain's CDR3 is CASTPGQGPYGYTF. CDR3 bases: TGTGCCAGCACTCCGGGACAGGGTCCCTATGGCTACACCTTC.

The CDR3 is CASSAGRKGEKLFF. In DNA, the CDR3 is TGTGCCAGCAGTGCAGGGAGGAAGGGTGAAAAACTGTTTTTT. J is TRBJ1-4 and V is TRBV6-1, with D tentatively TRBD1 (5 bases). CDR3 length: 14 amino acids. Trimming took off 4 bases at V and 7 bases at J, with 13 bases between the two ends. Germline V gene data show CDR1 as MNHNS and CDR2 as SASEGT.

The rearrangement uses TRBV7-9 and TRBJ2-3; D remains unclear. This CDR3 is built from 13 residues. Between the trimmed V and J ends, which lost 1 base and 5 bases, there was a span of 7 bases. The germline V gene has CDR1 SEHNR and CDR2 FQNEAQ (reference sequence). The CDR3 is CASSLGAGDTQYF. CDR3 coding DNA: TGTGCCAGCAGCTTAGGGGCAGGAGATACGCAGTATTTT.

The rearrangement uses TRBV6-5 and TRBJ2-6; D is ambiguous. Germline assignment: CDR1 MNHEY and CDR2 SVGAGI. The V and J ends lost 2 bases and 1 base respectively, with 6 bases between them. CDR3 length: 15 amino acids. The CDR3 protein is CASSYEASGANVLTF. The DNA for the CDR3 is TGTGCCAGCAGTTACGAGGCGTCTGGGGCCAACGTCCTGACTTTC.

The chain combines TRBV2 with TRBJ1-2, with a tentative D call TRBD1 (6 bases). CDR3 length: 13 amino acids. Deletions cut 3 bases from V and 8 bases from J, with 13 bases between. Looked up from germline, CDR1 is SNHLY and CDR2 is FYNNEI. The CDR3 DNA reads as TGTGCCAGCAGTGATGTGGGGCAGGGGGGCTACACCTTC. It specifies CASSDVGQGGYTF. The full variable domain, rest sourced from reference TRBV2 and TRBJ1-2, is EPEVTQTPSHQVTQMGQEVILRCVPISNHLYFYWYRQILGQKVEFLVSFYNNEISEKSEIFDDQFSVERPDGSNFTLKIRSTKLEDSAMYFCASSDVGQGGYTFGSGTRLTVV.

CDR3 sequence (DNA): TGTGCCAGCTCACGGGAAACAGGGGCCTATGGCTACACCTTC. This translates into CASSRETGAYGYTF. V and J are TRBV18 and TRBJ1-2; TRBD1 aligns across 7 bases. With V trimmed by 4 bases and J by 4 bases, 6 bases remained unmatched. Per germline, CDR1 KGHSH and CDR2 LQKENI. The CDR3 spans 14 residues.

The chain couples TRBV6-1 to TRBJ2-7, with 10 bases fitting TRBD2. CDR1 and CDR2 from the germline V gene are MNHNS and SASEGT. V lost 1 base and J lost 6; bases outside the gene matches: 6. The CDR3 extends over 15 amino acids. CDR3 residues: CASSEVSGGAAEQYV. The CDR3 coding sequence is TGTGCCAGCAGTGAAGTCAGCGGGGGGGCAGCCGAGCAGTACGTC.

This sequence joins TRBV5-1 and TRBJ2-4; D ambiguous. Germline values: CDR1 SGHRS, CDR2 YFSETQ. The CDR3 runs to 13 residues. Trimming left V 2 bases short and J 7 bases short, with 10 bases between. The CDR3 spells CASSFGSLNIQYF. CDR3 nucleotide sequence: TGCGCCAGCAGCTTCGGTAGCTTGAACATTCAGTACTTC. Together with reference TRBV5-1 and TRBJ2-4, the CDR3 gives the full variable domain: KAGVTQTPRYLIKTRGQQVTLSCSPISGHRSVSWYQQTPGQGLQFLFEYFSETQRNKGNFPGRFSGRQFSNSRSEMNVSTLELGDSALYLCASSFGSLNIQYFGAGTRLSVL.

V gene TRBV29-1 combines with J gene TRBJ1-5; 10 bases map to TRBD1. CDR3 length: 13 amino acids. V was clipped by 7 bases and J by 9 bases; unmatched bases: 9. Germline lookup yields CDR1 SQVTM and CDR2 ANQGSEA. The CDR3 coding sequence is TGCAGCGCGACAGGGGGCGAGGGGTGGCCCCAGCATTTT. Amino acid sequence: CSATGGEGWPQHF.

This clone has only a few counts. The CDR3 nucleotides are TGCAGCGTGGACAGGATGAATGGCTACACCTTC. Amino acids: CSVDRMNGYTF. V usage is TRBV29-1 and J usage is TRBJ1-2, with 7 nucleotides matching TRBD1. The CDR3 extends over 11 amino acids. V shed 6 bases, J shed 6 bases, and the junction held 4 bases outside the gene matches. Looked up from germline, CDR1 is SQVTM and CDR2 is ANQGSEA.

The J gene is TRBJ2-3, the V gene TRBV14, with D possibly matching TRBD2 (6 bases). This CDR3 has 16 amino acids. V was pared by 0 bases and J by 2 bases, with 12 bases between. CDR1 and CDR2 (germline): SGHDN, FVKESK. In nucleotides, the CDR3 is TGTGCCAGCAGCCAAGATCGGGGACTCCCCACAGATACGCAGTATTTT. It translates to CASSQDRGLPTDTQYF.

CDR3 nucleotide sequence: TGTGCCAGCACTGGGACTAGCGGGGGATACAATGAGCAGTTCTTC. It encodes CASTGTSGGYNEQFF. The chain recombines TRBV2 with TRBJ2-1; 14 nucleotides agree with TRBD2. Germline V lookup: CDR1 SNHLY, CDR2 FYNNEI. The V and J ends lost 7 bases and 4 bases, in that order; junction bases with no gene match: 3. This CDR3 region has 15 residues.

The chain recombines TRBV9 with TRBJ2-5; D is possibly TRBD2 (6 bases). V was clipped by 4 bases and J by 5 bases, with 15 bases between them. There are 14 residues in the CDR3. Germline CDR1 and CDR2: SGDLS and YYNGEE. As DNA, the CDR3 is TGTGCCAGCAGCTCACCGACTAGTCGGGAGACCCAGTACTTC. Protein sequence: CASSSPTSRETQYF.